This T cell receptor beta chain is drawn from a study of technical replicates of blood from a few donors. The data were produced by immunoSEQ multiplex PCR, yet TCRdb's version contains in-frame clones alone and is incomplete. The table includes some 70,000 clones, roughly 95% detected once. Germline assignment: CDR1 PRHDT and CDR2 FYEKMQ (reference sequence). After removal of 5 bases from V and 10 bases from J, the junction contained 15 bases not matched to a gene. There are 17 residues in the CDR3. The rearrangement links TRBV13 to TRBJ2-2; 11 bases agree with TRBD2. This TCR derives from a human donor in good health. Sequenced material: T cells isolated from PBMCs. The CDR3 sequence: CASSPSYSGGAAVELFF. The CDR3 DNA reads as TGTGCCAGCAGCCCATCTTATAGCGGGGGGGCTGCGGTGGAGCTGTTTTTT.